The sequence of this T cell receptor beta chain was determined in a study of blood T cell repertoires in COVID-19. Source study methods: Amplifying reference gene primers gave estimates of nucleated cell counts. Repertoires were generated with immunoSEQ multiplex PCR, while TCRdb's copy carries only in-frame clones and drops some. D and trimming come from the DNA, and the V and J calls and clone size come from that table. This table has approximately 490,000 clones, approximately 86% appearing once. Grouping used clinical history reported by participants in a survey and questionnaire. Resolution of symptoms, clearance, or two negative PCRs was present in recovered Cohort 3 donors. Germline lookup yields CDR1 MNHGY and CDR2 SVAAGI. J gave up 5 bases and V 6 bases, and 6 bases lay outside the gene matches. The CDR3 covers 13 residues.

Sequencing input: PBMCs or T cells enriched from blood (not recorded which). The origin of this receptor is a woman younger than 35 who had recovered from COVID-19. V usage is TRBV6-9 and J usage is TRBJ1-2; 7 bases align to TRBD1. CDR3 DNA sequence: TGTGCCAGCAGAGGACAGGTGGGGTATGGCTACACCTTC. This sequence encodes CASRGQVGYGYTF.